This entry lists 9 T cell receptor beta chains sequenced from one sample in a study of blood T cell repertoires in COVID-19. Data came from immunoSEQ multiplex PCR; TCRdb stores just in-frame clones and leaves some out. Altogether about 90,000 clones are present, over 70% being singletons, with the ten largest covering roughly 10%. Sequences were obtained from peripheral blood. Every receptor here comes from a woman older than 75 with acute or convalescent COVID-19.

The chain carries TRBV10-3 and TRBJ1-1, with a tentative D call TRBD1 (6 bases). Germline V gene lookup returns CDR1 ENHRY and CDR2 SYGVKD. The CDR3 has 12 residues. Trimming left V 4 bases short and J 5 bases short, with 8 bases between. CDR3: CAISAQGTEAFF. CDR3 DNA: TGTGCCATCAGTGCTCAGGGGACTGAAGCTTTCTTT.

This chain joins TRBV30 and TRBJ2-5, with 7 bases fitting TRBD2. Germline lookup yields CDR1 GTSNPN and CDR2 SVGIG (reference sequence). The CDR3 spans 16 residues. V dropped 0 bases and J dropped 0; count of bases not matched to a gene: 7. The CDR3 reads CAWSVWGGTYQETQYF. For the CDR3, the DNA is TGTGCCTGGAGTGTATGGGGGGGTACCTACCAAGAGACCCAGTACTTC.

Concerning this clone: The identical CDR3 is also encoded by other nucleotide sequences in the sample. This sequence joins TRBV18 and TRBJ2-7; TRBD1 agrees at 7 bases. Unmatched junction bases numbered 13, after V lost 6 bases and J lost 5 bases. The CDR3 is made up of 15 amino acids. Looked up from germline, CDR1 is KGHSH and CDR2 is LQKENI. CDR3 in amino acids: CASSPRDRVSHEQYF. For the CDR3, the DNA is TGTGCCAGCTCCCCCCGAGACAGGGTATCCCACGAGCAGTACTTC.

V and J are TRBV9 and TRBJ1-2; 9 nucleotides line up with TRBD1. CDR1 and CDR2 (germline): SGDLS, YYNGEE. J gave up 2 bases and V 2 bases, and 1 base lay outside the gene matches. The CDR3 length is 14 residues. CDR3 DNA sequence: TGTGCCAGCAGCGTGGACAGGGGCAACTATGGCTACACCTTC. Translating gives CASSVDRGNYGYTF.

The chain joins TRBV3-1 (or the pseudogene TRBV3-2) to TRBJ2-5, with D tentatively TRBD1 (5 bases). The V gene lost 0 bases and the J gene lost 7 bases, with 15 bases spanning the gap. Germline CDR1 is LGHDT and CDR2 is YNNKEL (reference sequence). CDR3 size: 15 residues. CDR3 residues: CASSQDTGSARTQYF. For the CDR3, the DNA is TGTGCCAGCAGCCAAGATACAGGCTCCGCAAGGACCCAGTACTTC.

This chain uses TRBV6-5 with TRBJ1-6, with D possibly matching TRBD1 (6 bases). CDR3 size: 14 residues. From germline, CDR1 is MNHEY and CDR2 SVGAGI. V was trimmed by 6 bases and J by 5 bases, leaving 11 bases between them. The CDR3 nucleotides are TGTGCCAGCAGCTCGGGACAAGATAATTCACCCCTCCACTTT. Protein sequence: CASSSGQDNSPLHF.

This sequence joins TRBV18 and TRBJ1-1; tentatively, D is TRBD1 (6 bases). Trimming left V 2 bases short and J 3 bases short, with 16 bases between. The CDR3 covers 16 residues. CDR1 and CDR2 (germline): KGHSH, LQKENI. CDR3 residues: CASSPNNLAGDTEAFF. DNA for the CDR3: TGTGCCAGCTCACCAAATAACTTGGCAGGGGACACTGAAGCTTTCTTT. Full variable domain (outside the CDR3, taken from reference TRBV18 and TRBJ1-1): NAGVMQNPRHLVRRRGQEARLRCSPMKGHSHVYWYRQLPEEGLKFMVYLQKENIIDESGMPKERFSAEFPKEGPSILRIQQVVRGDSAAYFCASSPNNLAGDTEAFFGQGTRLTVV.

The chain is built from TRBV7-2 and TRBJ1-5, with no clear D. Germline CDR1 is SGHTA and CDR2 is FQGNSA. This CDR3 spans 12 amino acids. Trimming cost V 4 bases and J 4 bases, with 5 bases left between them. In DNA form, the CDR3 reads TGTGCCAGCAGCTCCAATAATCAGCCCCAGCATTTT. This encodes CASSSNNQPQHF.

This clone was observed once. The J gene is TRBJ1-2, the V gene TRBV5-1; maybe TRBD1 (5 bases). The CDR3 covers 14 residues. Germline CDR1 is SGHRS and CDR2 is YFSETQ. V lost 0 bases and J lost 2, with 8 bases in between. The CDR3: CASSLAPGNYGYTF. The CDR3 DNA is TGCGCCAGCAGCTTGGCCCCAGGGAACTATGGCTACACCTTC.